A selection of T cell receptor beta chains follows, all from one sample in a study of CD4 T cells in relation to SARS-CoV-2 and coronaviruses. Libraries were prepared by immunoSEQ multiplex PCR; TCRdb keeps only in-frame clonotypes and omits some of them. The sample contains 20,000 or so clones, more than 65% of which appear only once. Their specific antigens are unknown. Material: CD4+ T cells from PBMCs, cultured in vitro. These receptors were obtained from a human donor in good health. CDR3s include the opening cysteine and the closing phenylalanine or tryptophan. D genes are given only for firm matches. Expanded clones get a size class; other rows say once, few or many, or leave the size out.

v_call: TRBV18
j_call: TRBJ2-7
clone_size: .
d_call: .
cdr3_nt: TGTGCCAGCTCCCCGGACTCCTACGGGCAGTACTTC
cdr3_aa: CASSPDSYGQYF

v_call: TRBV10-3
j_call: TRBJ2-7
clone_size: .
d_call: TRBD1
cdr3_nt: TGTGCCATCAGTGTGGAGGGACAGGGGACCTACGAGCAGTACTTC
cdr3_aa: CAISVEGQGTYEQYF

v_call: TRBV2
j_call: TRBJ1-6
clone_size: few
d_call: .
cdr3_nt: TGTGCCAGCAGTCCCCACCAGAGAAATAATTCACCCCTCCACTTT
cdr3_aa: CASSPHQRNNSPLHF

v_call: TRBV5-1
j_call: TRBJ2-3
clone_size: .
d_call: TRBD1
cdr3_nt: TGCGCCAGCAGCTTGGAGGGGACAGATAGCACAGATACGCAGTATTTT
cdr3_aa: CASSLEGTDSTDTQYF

v_call: TRBV19
j_call: TRBJ2-5
clone_size: .
d_call: TRBD2
cdr3_nt: TGTGCCAGTAGTATTTGGGGGGAGGGCCGCGGGACCCAGTACTTC
cdr3_aa: CASSIWGEGRGTQYF

v_call: TRBV6-5
j_call: TRBJ2-3
clone_size: .
d_call: .
cdr3_nt: TGTGCCAGCAAACGGACGGACATAGATACGCAGTATTTT
cdr3_aa: CASKRTDIDTQYF

v_call: TRBV30
j_call: TRBJ1-1
clone_size: few
d_call: .
cdr3_nt: TGTGCCTGGAATTTCAGGGCCATGAACACTGAAGCTTTCTTT
cdr3_aa: CAWNFRAMNTEAFF

v_call: TRBV7-9
j_call: TRBJ1-2
clone_size: .
d_call: TRBD1
cdr3_nt: TGTGCCAGCAGCTTAAGGACAGGGGCCGCCTATGGCTACACCTTC
cdr3_aa: CASSLRTGAAYGYTF

v_call: TRBV19
j_call: TRBJ1-2
clone_size: .
d_call: .
cdr3_nt: TGTGCCAGTAGTATGAATAGGGGAATGGATGGCTACACCTTC
cdr3_aa: CASSMNRGMDGYTF

v_call: TRBV19
j_call: TRBJ1-6
clone_size: .
d_call: TRBD1
cdr3_nt: TGTGCCAGTAGTACCGGACAGGGGGCGGCCTATAATTCACCCCTCCACTTT
cdr3_aa: CASSTGQGAAYNSPLHF

v_call: TRBV6-2/TRBV6-3
j_call: TRBJ1-2
clone_size: .
d_call: TRBD1
cdr3_nt: TGTGCCAGCAGCCAACCTACAGGGGGCGGCGGCTACACCTTC
cdr3_aa: CASSQPTGGGGYTF

v_call: TRBV6-2/TRBV6-3
j_call: TRBJ1-5
clone_size: .
d_call: TRBD1
cdr3_nt: TGTGCCAGCAGTTTACCGACAGGGGGCAATCAGCCCCAGCATTTT
cdr3_aa: CASSLPTGGNQPQHF

v_call: TRBV27
j_call: TRBJ2-1
clone_size: .
d_call: .
cdr3_nt: TGTGCCAGCAGTTTTTCCCAGATGTGGGGCGGTGAGCAGTTCTTC
cdr3_aa: CASSFSQMWGGEQFF

v_call: TRBV7-2
j_call: TRBJ2-3
clone_size: .
d_call: .
cdr3_nt: TGTGCCAGCAGCCCCCGACCGGGTCCTAGCACAGATACGCAGTATTTT
cdr3_aa: CASSPRPGPSTDTQYF

v_call: TRBV19
j_call: TRBJ1-1
clone_size: .
d_call: TRBD1
cdr3_nt: TGTGCCAGTACTACCGGACAGGGACGAGCTGAAGCTTTCTTT
cdr3_aa: CASTTGQGRAEAFF

v_call: TRBV5-6
j_call: TRBJ1-5
clone_size: .
d_call: TRBD1
cdr3_nt: TGTGCCAGCAGCGCAGGGGGAATTGGCAATCAGCCCCAGCATTTT
cdr3_aa: CASSAGGIGNQPQHF

v_call: TRBV5-4
j_call: TRBJ2-7
clone_size: once
d_call: .
cdr3_nt: TGTGCCAGCAGCTTGTTCGGGGGTGGTGAGCAGTACTTC
cdr3_aa: CASSLFGGGEQYF

v_call: TRBV3-1/TRBV3-2
j_call: TRBJ1-1
clone_size: .
d_call: .
cdr3_nt: TGTGCCAGCAGCCAAGATGCCGGGTTCCCTGAAGCTTTCTTT
cdr3_aa: CASSQDAGFPEAFF

v_call: TRBV7-2
j_call: TRBJ1-1
clone_size: .
d_call: .
cdr3_nt: TGTGCCAGCAGCTTAGCGAGTGAGGGGACTGAAGCTTTCTTT
cdr3_aa: CASSLASEGTEAFF

v_call: TRBV19
j_call: TRBJ1-5
clone_size: .
d_call: .
cdr3_nt: TGTGCCAGTAAGGGGGGGTTGGGGAGCGGCAATCAGCCCCAGCATTTT
cdr3_aa: CASKGGLGSGNQPQHF

v_call: TRBV19
j_call: TRBJ2-1
clone_size: few
d_call: .
cdr3_nt: TGTGCCAGTGGGACTGGGATATATCATGAGCAGTTCTTC
cdr3_aa: CASGTGIYHEQFF

v_call: TRBV2
j_call: TRBJ2-2
clone_size: few
d_call: TRBD1
cdr3_nt: TGTGCCAGCTGCGGACAGGGGGACACCGGGGAGCTGTTTTTT
cdr3_aa: CASCGQGDTGELFF

v_call: TRBV19
j_call: TRBJ2-5
clone_size: .
d_call: TRBD1
cdr3_nt: TGTGCCAGTAGTAGGACAGGGGGGACGGAGACCCAGTACTTC
cdr3_aa: CASSRTGGTETQYF

v_call: TRBV2
j_call: TRBJ2-3
clone_size: .
d_call: .
cdr3_nt: TGTGCCAGCAGTCCCGGGACAATGAGCACAGATACGCAGTATTTT
cdr3_aa: CASSPGTMSTDTQYF

v_call: TRBV6-7
j_call: TRBJ2-3
clone_size: once
d_call: TRBD2
cdr3_nt: TGTGCCAGCAGTCCCCGGTACAGCGGGGGCACAGATACGCAGTATTTT
cdr3_aa: CASSPRYSGGTDTQYF

v_call: TRBV28
j_call: TRBJ2-5
clone_size: .
d_call: TRBD2
cdr3_nt: TGTGCCAGCAGTTCGACTAGCGGGGGACAGGAGACCCAGTACTTC
cdr3_aa: CASSSTSGGQETQYF

v_call: TRBV11-2
j_call: TRBJ2-1
clone_size: .
d_call: .
cdr3_nt: TGTGCCAGCAGCCTCGGGGGCTCCCCTTCCAATGAGCAGTTCTTC
cdr3_aa: CASSLGGSPSNEQFF

v_call: TRBV28
j_call: TRBJ2-7
clone_size: .
d_call: .
cdr3_nt: TGTGCCAGCAGTCTTCATCCCACTAGGCAGTACTTC
cdr3_aa: CASSLHPTRQYF

v_call: TRBV7-2
j_call: TRBJ2-7
clone_size: .
d_call: .
cdr3_nt: TGTGCCAGCAGCTTAGCCTCCGGGCAGCTCGAGAGCTACGAGCAGTACTTC
cdr3_aa: CASSLASGQLESYEQYF

v_call: TRBV5-6
j_call: TRBJ2-3
clone_size: .
d_call: .
cdr3_nt: TGTGCCAGCAGCCCAACGGGGGACAGCTACACAGATACGCAGTATTTT
cdr3_aa: CASSPTGDSYTDTQYF

v_call: TRBV14
j_call: TRBJ1-5
clone_size: .
d_call: .
cdr3_nt: TGTGCCAGCAGCAAAGGGGGTGTCGGTAGCAATCAGCCCCAGCATTTT
cdr3_aa: CASSKGGVGSNQPQHF

v_call: TRBV5-6
j_call: TRBJ1-2
clone_size: .
d_call: TRBD1
cdr3_nt: TGTGCCAGCACCCCCCTCGACAGGGGATCTGGCTACACCTTC
cdr3_aa: CASTPLDRGSGYTF

v_call: TRBV19
j_call: TRBJ2-5
clone_size: .
d_call: .
cdr3_nt: TGTGCCACACGGGGGAGAGAGACCCAGTACTTC
cdr3_aa: CATRGRETQYF

v_call: TRBV5-1
j_call: TRBJ1-4
clone_size: .
d_call: .
cdr3_nt: TGCGCCAGCAGCTTAGGTGGAGGGGGAAGAGAAAAACTGTTTTTT
cdr3_aa: CASSLGGGGREKLFF

v_call: TRBV5-1
j_call: TRBJ2-3
clone_size: few
d_call: TRBD2
cdr3_nt: TGCGCCAGCAGCTTGGGACTAGCGGATACAGATACGCAGTATTTT
cdr3_aa: CASSLGLADTDTQYF

v_call: TRBV7-9
j_call: TRBJ2-7
clone_size: .
d_call: .
cdr3_nt: TGTGCCAGCAGCTTATGGGGTCATCCCTACGAGCAGTACTTC
cdr3_aa: CASSLWGHPYEQYF

v_call: TRBV6-6
j_call: TRBJ2-2
clone_size: .
d_call: .
cdr3_nt: TGTGCCAGCAGTTACCCCACAGAGGGGACCGGGGAGCTGTTTTTT
cdr3_aa: CASSYPTEGTGELFF

v_call: TRBV7-9
j_call: TRBJ1-1
clone_size: .
d_call: .
cdr3_nt: TGTGCCAGCAGCTTAGGCCGGATGAACACTGAAGCTTTCTTT
cdr3_aa: CASSLGRMNTEAFF

v_call: TRBV4-1
j_call: TRBJ1-1
clone_size: .
d_call: TRBD1
cdr3_nt: TGCGCCAGCAGCCATGCCCTAAACAGGGGAAACACTGAAGCTTTCTTT
cdr3_aa: CASSHALNRGNTEAFF

v_call: TRBV14
j_call: TRBJ1-2
clone_size: .
d_call: TRBD1
cdr3_nt: TGTGCCAGCAGCCCTCAGACAGGGACTCGTGGCTATGGCTACACCTTC
cdr3_aa: CASSPQTGTRGYGYTF

v_call: TRBV6-2/TRBV6-3
j_call: TRBJ1-1
clone_size: once
d_call: .
cdr3_nt: TGTGCCAGCAGTCTGACAGTCAACATGAACACTGAAGCTTTCTTT
cdr3_aa: CASSLTVNMNTEAFF

v_call: TRBV5-1
j_call: TRBJ2-3
clone_size: .
d_call: .
cdr3_nt: TGCGCCAGCAGCCCGCCGGGTTTGGGAGATACGCAGTATTTT
cdr3_aa: CASSPPGLGDTQYF

v_call: TRBV6-2/TRBV6-3
j_call: TRBJ1-2
clone_size: .
d_call: .
cdr3_nt: TGTGCCAGCAGTCAGGGAGGGCGGTTGGATGGCTACACCTTC
cdr3_aa: CASSQGGRLDGYTF

v_call: TRBV6-2/TRBV6-3
j_call: TRBJ2-2
clone_size: .
d_call: TRBD2
cdr3_nt: TGTGCCAGCAGCCCCGGGACTAGCGGGAGAGGAACCGGGGAGCTGTTTTTT
cdr3_aa: CASSPGTSGRGTGELFF

v_call: TRBV9
j_call: TRBJ2-5
clone_size: .
d_call: .
cdr3_nt: TGTGCCAGCAGCGTAGCTCAGGTCCAAGAGACCCAGTACTTC
cdr3_aa: CASSVAQVQETQYF